This T cell receptor beta chain was identified during a study of response to subunit inactivated influenza vaccine. Study results and caveats: New T cells are recruited in small numbers by each seasonal influenza vaccination, according to the authors' suggestion.

Comments on this clonotype: Its antigen is as yet unknown.

V was shortened by 3 bases and J by 2 bases, with 12 bases between the two germline ends. The germline V gene encodes CDR1 SGHRS and CDR2 YFSETQ. The CDR3 totals 14 residues. A single record per CDR3 protein comes from TCRdb applying MiXCR to the RT-PCR reads. The sample has more than 450,000 distinct CDR3 sequences, approximately 7.6% seen once. This clonotype was sampled from a man aged 50-75 years who received an inactivated influenza vaccine. Sequenced material: PBMCs from blood, taken roughly 24 months after vaccination. The chain couples TRBV5-1 to TRBJ2-7; weak D call: TRBD1 (6 bases). The CDR3 bases are TGCGCCAGCAGCTGGGACACCCCGACCTACGAGCAGTACTTC. Protein: CASSWDTPTYEQYF.